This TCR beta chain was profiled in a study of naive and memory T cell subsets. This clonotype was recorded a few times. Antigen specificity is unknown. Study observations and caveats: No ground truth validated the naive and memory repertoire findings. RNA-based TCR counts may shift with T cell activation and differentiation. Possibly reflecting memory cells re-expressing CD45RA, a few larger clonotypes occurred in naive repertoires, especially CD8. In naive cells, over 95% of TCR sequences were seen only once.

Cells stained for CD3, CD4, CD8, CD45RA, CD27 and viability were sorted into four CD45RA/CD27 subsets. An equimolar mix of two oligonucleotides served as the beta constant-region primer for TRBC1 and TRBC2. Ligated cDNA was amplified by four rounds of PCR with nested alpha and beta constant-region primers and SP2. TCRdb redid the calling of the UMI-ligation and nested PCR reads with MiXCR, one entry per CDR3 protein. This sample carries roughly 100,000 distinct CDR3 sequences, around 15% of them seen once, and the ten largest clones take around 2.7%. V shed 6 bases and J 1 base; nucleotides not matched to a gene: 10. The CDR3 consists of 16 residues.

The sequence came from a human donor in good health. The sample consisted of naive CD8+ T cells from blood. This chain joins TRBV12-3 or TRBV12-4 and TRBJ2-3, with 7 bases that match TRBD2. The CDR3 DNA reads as TGTGCCAGCAGCCTCCTTAGCGGGCCCCGCACAGATACGCAGTATTTT. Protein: CASSLLSGPRTDTQYF.